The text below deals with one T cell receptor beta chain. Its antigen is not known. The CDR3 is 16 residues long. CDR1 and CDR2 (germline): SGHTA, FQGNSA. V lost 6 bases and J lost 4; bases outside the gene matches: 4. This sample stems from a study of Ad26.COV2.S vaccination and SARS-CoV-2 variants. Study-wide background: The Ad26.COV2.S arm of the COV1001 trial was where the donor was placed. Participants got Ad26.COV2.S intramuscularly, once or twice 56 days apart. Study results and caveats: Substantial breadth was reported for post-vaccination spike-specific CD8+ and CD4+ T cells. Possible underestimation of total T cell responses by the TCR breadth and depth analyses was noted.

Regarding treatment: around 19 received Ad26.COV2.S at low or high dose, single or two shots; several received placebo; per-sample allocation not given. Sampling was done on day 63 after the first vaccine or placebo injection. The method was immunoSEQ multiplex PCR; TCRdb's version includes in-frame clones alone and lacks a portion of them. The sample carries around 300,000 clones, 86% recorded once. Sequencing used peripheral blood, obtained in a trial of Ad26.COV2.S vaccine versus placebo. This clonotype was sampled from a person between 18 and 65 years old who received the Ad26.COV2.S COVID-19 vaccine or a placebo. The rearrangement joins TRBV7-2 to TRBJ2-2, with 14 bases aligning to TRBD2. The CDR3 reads CASSWTSGRLTGELFF. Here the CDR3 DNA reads TGTGCCAGCAGTTGGACTAGCGGGAGGCTCACCGGGGAGCTGTTTTTT.